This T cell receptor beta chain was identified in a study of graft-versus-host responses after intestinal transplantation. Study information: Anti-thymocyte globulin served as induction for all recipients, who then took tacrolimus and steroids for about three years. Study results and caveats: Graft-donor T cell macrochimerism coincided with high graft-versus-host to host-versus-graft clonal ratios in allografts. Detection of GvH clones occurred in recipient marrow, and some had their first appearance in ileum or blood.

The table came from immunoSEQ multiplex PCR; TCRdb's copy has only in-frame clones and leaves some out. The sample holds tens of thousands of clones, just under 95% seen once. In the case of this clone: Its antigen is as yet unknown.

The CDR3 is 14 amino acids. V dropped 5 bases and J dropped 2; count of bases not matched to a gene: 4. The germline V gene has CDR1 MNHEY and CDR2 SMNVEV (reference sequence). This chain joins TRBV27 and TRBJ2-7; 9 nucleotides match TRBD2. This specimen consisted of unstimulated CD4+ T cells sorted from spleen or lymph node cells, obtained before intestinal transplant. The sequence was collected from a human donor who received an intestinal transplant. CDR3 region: CASSTLAGAYEQYF. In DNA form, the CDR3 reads TGTGCCAGCAGTACCTTAGCGGGAGCCTACGAGCAGTACTTC.